This T cell receptor beta chain was found in a study of blood T cell repertoires in COVID-19. The table came from immunoSEQ multiplex PCR; TCRdb's copy has only in-frame clones and leaves some out. Here the sample spans 90,000 to 130,000 clones, around three quarters being singletons. CDR3 length: 15 residues. Germline V gene lookup returns CDR1 SEHNR and CDR2 FQNEAQ (reference sequence). Trimming took off 4 bases at V and 4 bases at J, with 16 bases between the two ends. The sample comprised peripheral blood. J is TRBJ2-5 and V is TRBV7-9, with unresolved D. This receptor was obtained from a woman aged 60-70 years with acute or convalescent COVID-19. The CDR3 coding sequence is TGTGCCAGCAGCTCCCCCGCGATCAGGATAGAGACCCAGTACTTC. This sequence encodes CASSSPAIRIETQYF.